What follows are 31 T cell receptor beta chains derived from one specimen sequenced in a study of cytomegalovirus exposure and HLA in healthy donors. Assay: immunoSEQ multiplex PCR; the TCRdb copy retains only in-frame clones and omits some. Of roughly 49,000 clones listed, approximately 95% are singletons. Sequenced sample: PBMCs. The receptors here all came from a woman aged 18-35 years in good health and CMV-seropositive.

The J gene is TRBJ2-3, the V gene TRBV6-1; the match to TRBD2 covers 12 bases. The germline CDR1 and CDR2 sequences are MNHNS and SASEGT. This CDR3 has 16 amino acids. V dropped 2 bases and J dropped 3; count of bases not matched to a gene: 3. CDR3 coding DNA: TGTGCCAGCAGTGAACAACTAGCGGGAGGAACAGATACGCAGTATTTT. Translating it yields CASSEQLAGGTDTQYF.

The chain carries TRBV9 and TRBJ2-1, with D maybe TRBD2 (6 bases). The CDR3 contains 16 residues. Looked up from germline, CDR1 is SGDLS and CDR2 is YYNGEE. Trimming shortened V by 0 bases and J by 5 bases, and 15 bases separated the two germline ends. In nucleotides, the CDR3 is TGTGCCAGCAGCGTAGGAGTAGCGGCAAGAAACAATGAGCAGTTCTTC. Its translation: CASSVGVAARNNEQFF. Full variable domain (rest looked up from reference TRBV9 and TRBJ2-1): DSGVTQTPKHLITATGQRVTLRCSPRSGDLSVYWYQQSLDQGLQFLIQYYNGEERAKGNILERFSAQQFPDLHSELNLSSLELGDSALYFCASSVGVAARNNEQFFGPGTRLTVL.

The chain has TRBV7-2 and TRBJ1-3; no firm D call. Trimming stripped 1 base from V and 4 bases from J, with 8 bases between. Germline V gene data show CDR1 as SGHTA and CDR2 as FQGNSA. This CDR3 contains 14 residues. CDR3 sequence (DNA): TGTGCCAGCAGCTTAGGCGGGCAGGGAAACACCATATATTTT. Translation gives CASSLGGQGNTIYF. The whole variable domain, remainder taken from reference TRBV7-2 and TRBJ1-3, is GAGVSQSPSNKVTEKGKDVELRCDPISGHTALYWYRQSLGQGLEFLIYFQGNSAPDKSGLPSDRFSAERTGGSVSTLTIQRTQQEDSAVYLCASSLGGQGNTIYFGEGSWLTVV.

CDR3 in amino acids: CSARVLDTQYF. The CDR3 DNA reads as TGCAGTGCTAGAGTCTTAGATACGCAGTATTTT. This sequence joins TRBV20-1 and TRBJ2-3; the D is unclear. Germline-derived CDR1 and CDR2 are DFQATT and SNEGSKA (reference sequence). This CDR3 spans 11 amino acids. The V and J ends lost 1 base and 5 bases respectively, with 4 bases between them.

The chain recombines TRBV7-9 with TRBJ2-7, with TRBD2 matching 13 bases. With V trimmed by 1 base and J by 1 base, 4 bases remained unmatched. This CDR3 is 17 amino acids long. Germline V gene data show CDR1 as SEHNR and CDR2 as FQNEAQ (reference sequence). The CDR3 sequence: CASSLGGLAGESYEQYF. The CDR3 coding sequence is TGTGCCAGCAGCTTAGGTGGACTAGCGGGAGAGTCCTACGAGCAGTACTTC.

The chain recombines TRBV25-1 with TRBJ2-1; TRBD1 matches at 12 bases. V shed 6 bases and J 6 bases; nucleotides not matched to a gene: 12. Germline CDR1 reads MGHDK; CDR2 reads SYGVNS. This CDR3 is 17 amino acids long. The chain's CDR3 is CASSESGGTGGFNEQFF. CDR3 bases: TGTGCCAGCAGCGAAAGTGGGGGGACAGGGGGCTTCAATGAGCAGTTCTTC.

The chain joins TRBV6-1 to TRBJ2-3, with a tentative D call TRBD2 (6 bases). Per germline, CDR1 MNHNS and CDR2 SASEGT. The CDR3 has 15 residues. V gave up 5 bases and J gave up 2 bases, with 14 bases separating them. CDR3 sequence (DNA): TGTGCCAGCAGTCCCCCGGGACTTTCCACAGATACGCAGTATTTT. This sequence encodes CASSPPGLSTDTQYF.

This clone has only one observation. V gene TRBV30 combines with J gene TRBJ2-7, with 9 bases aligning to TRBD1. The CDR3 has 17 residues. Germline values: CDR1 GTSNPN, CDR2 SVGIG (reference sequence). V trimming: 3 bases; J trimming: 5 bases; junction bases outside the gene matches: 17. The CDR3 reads CAWRQKGGTGRVNEQYF. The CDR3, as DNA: TGTGCCTGGAGACAGAAGGGGGGGACAGGGAGGGTAAACGAGCAGTACTTC.

CDR3 protein: CASSLQGATEAFF. The CDR3 DNA is TGTGCCAGCAGCCTTCAGGGGGCCACTGAAGCTTTCTTT. The chain carries TRBV5-4 and TRBJ1-1; 8 bases match TRBD1. Germline loops: CDR1 SGHNT, CDR2 YYREEE (reference sequence). Losses at the gene ends were 4 bases for V and 4 bases for J; bases not matched to a gene: 3. CDR3 length equals 13 residues.

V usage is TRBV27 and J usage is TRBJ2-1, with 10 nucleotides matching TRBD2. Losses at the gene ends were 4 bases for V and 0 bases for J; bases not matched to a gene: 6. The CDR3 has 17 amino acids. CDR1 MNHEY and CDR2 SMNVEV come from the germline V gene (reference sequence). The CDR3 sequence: CASSSILAGVSYNEQFF. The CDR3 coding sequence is TGTGCCAGCAGTTCCATTCTAGCGGGAGTCTCCTACAATGAGCAGTTCTTC.

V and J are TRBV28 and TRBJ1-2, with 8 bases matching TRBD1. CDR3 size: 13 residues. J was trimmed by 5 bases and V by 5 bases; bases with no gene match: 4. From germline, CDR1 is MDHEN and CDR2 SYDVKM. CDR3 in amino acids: CASSTDRGYGYTF. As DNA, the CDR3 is TGTGCCAGCAGTACAGACAGGGGTTATGGCTACACCTTC.

CDR3 bases: TGTGCCAGCAGCAGTCTAGCGGTCACAGATACGCAGTATTTT. Translating gives CASSSLAVTDTQYF. V gene TRBV13 combines with J gene TRBJ2-3; TRBD2 matches 7 bases. The CDR3 totals 14 residues. Trimming at V came to 5 bases and at J to 2 bases, leaving 4 bases not matched to a gene. Germline V CDR1 and CDR2: PRHDT, FYEKMQ (reference sequence).

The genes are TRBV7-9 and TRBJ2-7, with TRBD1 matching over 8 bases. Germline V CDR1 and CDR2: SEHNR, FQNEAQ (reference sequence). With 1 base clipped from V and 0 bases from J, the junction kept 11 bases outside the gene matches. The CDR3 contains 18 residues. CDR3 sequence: CASSLGIGRTGPSYEQYF. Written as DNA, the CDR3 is TGTGCCAGCAGCTTAGGCATAGGTAGGACAGGGCCCTCCTACGAGCAGTACTTC. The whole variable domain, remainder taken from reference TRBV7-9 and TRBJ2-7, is DTGVSQNPRHKITKRGQNVTFRCDPISEHNRLYWYRQTLGQGPEFLTYFQNEAQLEKSRLLSDRFSAERPKGSFSTLEIQRTEQGDSAMYLCASSLGIGRTGPSYEQYFGPGTRLTVT.

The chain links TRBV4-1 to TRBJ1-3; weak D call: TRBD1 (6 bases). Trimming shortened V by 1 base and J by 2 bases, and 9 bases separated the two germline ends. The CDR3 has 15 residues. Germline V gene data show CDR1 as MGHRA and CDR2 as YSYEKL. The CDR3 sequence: CASSQVTGPGNTIYF. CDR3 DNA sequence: TGCGCCAGCAGCCAAGTTACAGGGCCTGGAAACACCATATATTTT.

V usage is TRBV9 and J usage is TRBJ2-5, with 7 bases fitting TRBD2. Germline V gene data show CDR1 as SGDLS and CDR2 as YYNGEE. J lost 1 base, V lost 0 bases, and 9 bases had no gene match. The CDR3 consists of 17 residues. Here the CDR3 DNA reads TGTGCCAGCAGCGTAGGGATTATTGGGAGGGGCCAAGAGACCCAGTACTTC. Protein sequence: CASSVGIIGRGQETQYF.

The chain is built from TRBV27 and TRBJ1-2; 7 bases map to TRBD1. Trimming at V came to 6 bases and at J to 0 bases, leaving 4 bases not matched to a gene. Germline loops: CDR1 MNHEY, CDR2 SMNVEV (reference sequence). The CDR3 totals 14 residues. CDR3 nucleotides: TGTGCCAGCAGAAGGACAGGAACTAACTATGGCTACACCTTC. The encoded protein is CASRRTGTNYGYTF.

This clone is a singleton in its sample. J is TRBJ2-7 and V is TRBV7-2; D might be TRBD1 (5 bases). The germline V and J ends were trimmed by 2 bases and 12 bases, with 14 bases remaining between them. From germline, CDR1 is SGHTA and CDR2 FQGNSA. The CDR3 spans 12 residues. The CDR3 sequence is CASSLSTGRPYF. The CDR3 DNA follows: TGTGCCAGCAGCTTAAGCACAGGAAGACCGTACTTC.

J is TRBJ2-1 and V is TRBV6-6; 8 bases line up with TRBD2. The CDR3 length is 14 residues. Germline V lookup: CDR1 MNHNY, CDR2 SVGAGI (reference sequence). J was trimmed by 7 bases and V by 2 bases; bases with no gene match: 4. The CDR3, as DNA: TGTGCCAGCAGTTACCTGCGGGAGGAGAATGAGCAGTTCTTC. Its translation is CASSYLREENEQFF.

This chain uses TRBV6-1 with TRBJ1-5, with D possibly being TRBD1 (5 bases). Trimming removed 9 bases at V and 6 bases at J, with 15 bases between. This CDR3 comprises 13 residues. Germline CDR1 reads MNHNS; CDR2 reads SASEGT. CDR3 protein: CARSRGEGQPQHF. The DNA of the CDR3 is TGTGCCAGATCCCGGGGGGAGGGTCAGCCCCAGCATTTT.

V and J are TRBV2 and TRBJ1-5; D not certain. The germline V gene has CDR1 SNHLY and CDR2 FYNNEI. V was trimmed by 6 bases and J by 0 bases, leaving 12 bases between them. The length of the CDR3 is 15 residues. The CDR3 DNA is TGTGCCAGCAGAGACATCAGAAATAGCAATCAGCCCCAGCATTTT. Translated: CASRDIRNSNQPQHF.

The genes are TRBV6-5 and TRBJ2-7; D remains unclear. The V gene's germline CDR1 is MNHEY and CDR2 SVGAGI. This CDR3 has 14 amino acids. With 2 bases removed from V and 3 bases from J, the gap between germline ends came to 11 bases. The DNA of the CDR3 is TGTGCCAGCAGTTACGGATCCAGAGGCTACGAGCAGTACTTC. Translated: CASSYGSRGYEQYF.

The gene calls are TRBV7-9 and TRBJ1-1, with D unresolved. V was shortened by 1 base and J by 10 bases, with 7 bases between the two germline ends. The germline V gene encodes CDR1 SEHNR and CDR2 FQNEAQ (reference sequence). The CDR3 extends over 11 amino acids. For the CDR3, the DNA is TGTGCCAGCAGCTTAGGGGAGGGAGCTTTCTTT. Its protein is CASSLGEGAFF. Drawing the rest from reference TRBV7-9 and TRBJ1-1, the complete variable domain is DTGVSQNPRHKITKRGQNVTFRCDPISEHNRLYWYRQTLGQGPEFLTYFQNEAQLEKSRLLSDRFSAERPKGSFSTLEIQRTEQGDSAMYLCASSLGEGAFFGQGTRLTVV.

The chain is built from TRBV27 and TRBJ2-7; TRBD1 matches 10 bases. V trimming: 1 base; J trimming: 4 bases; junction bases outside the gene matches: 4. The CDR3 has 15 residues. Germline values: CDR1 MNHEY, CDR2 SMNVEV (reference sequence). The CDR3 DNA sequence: TGTGCCAGCAGTTTATTTTGGACAGGGGGGTACGAGCAGTACTTC. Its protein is CASSLFWTGGYEQYF.

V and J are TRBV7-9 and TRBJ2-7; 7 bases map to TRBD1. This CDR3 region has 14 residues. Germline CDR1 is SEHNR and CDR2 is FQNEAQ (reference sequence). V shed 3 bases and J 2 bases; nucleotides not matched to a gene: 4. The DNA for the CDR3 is TGTGCCAGCAGCTTTGAGGGGGCCGCCTACGAGCAGTACTTC. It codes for CASSFEGAAYEQYF. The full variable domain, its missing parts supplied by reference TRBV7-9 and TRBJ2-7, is DTGVSQNPRHKITKRGQNVTFRCDPISEHNRLYWYRQTLGQGPEFLTYFQNEAQLEKSRLLSDRFSAERPKGSFSTLEIQRTEQGDSAMYLCASSFEGAAYEQYFGPGTRLTVT.

The CDR3 loop reads CASRTRIGQGAYGYTF. In nucleotides, the CDR3 is TGTGCCAGCCGTACACGGATTGGACAGGGGGCCTATGGCTACACCTTC. The V call is TRBV2, the J call TRBJ1-2, with 11 bases aligning to TRBD1. Germline-derived CDR1 and CDR2 are SNHLY and FYNNEI. The CDR3 totals 16 residues. J was trimmed by 4 bases and V by 8 bases; bases with no gene match: 12.

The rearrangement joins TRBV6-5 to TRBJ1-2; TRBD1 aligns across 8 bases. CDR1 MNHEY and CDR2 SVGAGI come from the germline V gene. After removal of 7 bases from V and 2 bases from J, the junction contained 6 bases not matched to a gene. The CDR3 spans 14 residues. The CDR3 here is CASTSGQGNYGYTF. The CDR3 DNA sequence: TGTGCCAGCACCTCAGGACAGGGAAACTATGGCTACACCTTC.

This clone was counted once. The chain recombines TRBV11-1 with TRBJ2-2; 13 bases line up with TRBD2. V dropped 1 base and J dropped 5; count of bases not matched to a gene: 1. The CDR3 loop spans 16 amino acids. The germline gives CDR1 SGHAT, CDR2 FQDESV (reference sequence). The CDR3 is CASSLGTSGRTGELFF. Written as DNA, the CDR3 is TGTGCCAGCAGCTTAGGGACTAGCGGGAGAACCGGGGAGCTGTTTTTT. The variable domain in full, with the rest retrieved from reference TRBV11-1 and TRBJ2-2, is EAEVAQSPRYKITEKSQAVAFWCDPISGHATLYWYRQILGQGPELLVQFQDESVVDDSQLPKDRFSAERLKGVDSTLKIQPAELGDSAMYLCASSLGTSGRTGELFFGEGSRLTVL.

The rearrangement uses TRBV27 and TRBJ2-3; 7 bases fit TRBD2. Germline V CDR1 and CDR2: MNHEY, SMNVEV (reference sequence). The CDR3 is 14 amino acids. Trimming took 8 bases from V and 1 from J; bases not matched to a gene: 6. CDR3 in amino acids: CASFPGLCTDTQYF. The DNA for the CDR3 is TGTGCCAGCTTCCCGGGACTATGCACAGATACGCAGTATTTT.

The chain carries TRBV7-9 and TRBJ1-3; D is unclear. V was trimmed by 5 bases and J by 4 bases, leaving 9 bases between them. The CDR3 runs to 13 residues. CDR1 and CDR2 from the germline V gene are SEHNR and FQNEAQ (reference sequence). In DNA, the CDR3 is TGTGCCAGCAGCGTTACTAACGGAAACACCATATATTTT. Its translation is CASSVTNGNTIYF.

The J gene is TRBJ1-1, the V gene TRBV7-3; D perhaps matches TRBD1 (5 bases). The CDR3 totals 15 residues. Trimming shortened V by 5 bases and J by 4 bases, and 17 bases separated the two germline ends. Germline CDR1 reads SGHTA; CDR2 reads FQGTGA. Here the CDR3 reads CASSPQGLGGTEAFF. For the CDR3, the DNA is TGTGCCAGCAGCCCACAAGGCCTCGGGGGCACTGAAGCTTTCTTT. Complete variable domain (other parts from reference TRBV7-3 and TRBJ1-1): GAGVSQTPSNKVTEKGKYVELRCDPISGHTALYWYRQSLGQGPEFLIYFQGTGAADDSGLPNDRFFAVRPEGSVSTLKIQRTERGDSAVYLCASSPQGLGGTEAFFGQGTRLTVV.

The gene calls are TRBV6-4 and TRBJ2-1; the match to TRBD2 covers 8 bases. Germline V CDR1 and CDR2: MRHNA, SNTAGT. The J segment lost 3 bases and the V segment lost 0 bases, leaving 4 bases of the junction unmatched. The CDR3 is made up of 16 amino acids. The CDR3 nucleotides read TGTGCCAGCAGTGACTCAACTAGCGGCGACTACAATGAGCAGTTCTTC. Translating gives CASSDSTSGDYNEQFF.